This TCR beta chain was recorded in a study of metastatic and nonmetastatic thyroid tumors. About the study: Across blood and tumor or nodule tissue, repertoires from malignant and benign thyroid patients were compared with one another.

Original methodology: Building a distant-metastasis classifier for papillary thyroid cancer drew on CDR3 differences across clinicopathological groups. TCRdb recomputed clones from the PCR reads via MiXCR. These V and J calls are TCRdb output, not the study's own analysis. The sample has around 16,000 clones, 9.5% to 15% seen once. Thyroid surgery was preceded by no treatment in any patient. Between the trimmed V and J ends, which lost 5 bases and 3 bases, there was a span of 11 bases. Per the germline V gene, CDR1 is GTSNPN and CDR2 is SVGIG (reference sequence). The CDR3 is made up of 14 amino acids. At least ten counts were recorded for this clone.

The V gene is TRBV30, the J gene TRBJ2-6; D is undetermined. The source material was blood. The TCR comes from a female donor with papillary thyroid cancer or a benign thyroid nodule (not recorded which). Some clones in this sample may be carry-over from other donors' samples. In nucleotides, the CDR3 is TGTGCCTGGGCGGATCCCGGTGGGGCCAACGTCCTGACTTTC. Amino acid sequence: CAWADPGGANVLTF.